This T cell receptor beta chain comes out of a study of CD8 T cells in ankylosing spondylitis. From the 5' RACE reads, TCRdb called clonotypes with MiXCR, one entry per CDR3 protein. The table records 100,000 to 150,000 distinct CDR3 sequences, roughly a tenth of them present only once. General observations from the study: As reported, disease-linked clones showed significant enrichment in matched ankylosing spondylitis synovial fluid.

V shed 7 bases, J shed 2 bases, and the junction held 4 bases outside the gene matches. The CDR3 consists of 13 residues. Germline lookup yields CDR1 MNHEY and CDR2 SVGEGT. This clonotype was picked up one time. Its antigen is not known. This receptor was identified in a male donor with ankylosing spondylitis or in good health (not recorded which). V usage is TRBV6-2 or TRBV6-3 and J usage is TRBJ2-7; 8 nucleotides match TRBD2. Sequencing input: blood, either unsorted or a sorted T cell fraction (not recorded which). The CDR3 is CASKSGSPYEQYF. CDR3 nucleotides: TGTGCCAGCAAGAGCGGGAGCCCCTACGAGCAGTACTTC.